This TCR beta chain originates from a study of human T cells and chemical hapten exposure. Study background: Per-sample TCR yields varied mainly from small pooled library volume differences. Broader study findings: Large CDR3 similarity clusters arose significantly more often from expanded TCRs than from controls. Donor immune responses may differ from healthy people's, since all donors had alopecia.

Stated time point: patch test 3, about 24 weeks after DPC sensitization. Specified treatment: therapeutic diphenylcyclopropenone sensitization with weekly scalp DPC. Donors were 18 to 70-year-old alopecia patients suitable for DPC. This clonotype was recorded at least ten times. The antigen is undetermined. In TCRdb, the RACE reads were re-called with MiXCR into one record per CDR3 protein. The table has some 110,000 distinct CDR3 sequences, 11% seen once; the top ten hold around 2.5%. CDR3 length: 14 amino acids. Trimming removed 0 bases at V and 4 bases at J, with 7 bases between. Germline CDR1 and CDR2: LGHNA and YSLEER.

This chain joins TRBV4-3 and TRBJ1-3; D gene ambiguous. The sequence came from a woman aged 45-65 years with alopecia areata. Some clones in this sample may be carry-over from other donors' samples. The sample consisted of whole blood, taken in connection with sensitization to the hapten diphenylcyclopropenone (DPC). The CDR3 here is CASSQDRSGNTIYF. CDR3 bases: TGCGCCAGCAGCCAAGATCGATCCGGAAACACCATATATTTT.